Below are 18 T cell receptor beta chains sequenced from a single sample in a study of cytotoxic CD8 clonotypes in ibrutinib-treated CLL. Repertoires were generated with immunoSEQ multiplex PCR, while TCRdb's copy carries only in-frame clones and drops some. The table shows 130,000 or so clones, with about 80% occurring only once. Source: PBMCs, taken after 12 months of ibrutinib treatment. These receptors all come from a human donor with chronic lymphocytic leukemia.

The chain links TRBV30 to TRBJ1-2; TRBD1 matches 9 bases. The CDR3 is 21 residues long. Germline V gene lookup returns CDR1 GTSNPN and CDR2 SVGIG (reference sequence). V trimming: 0 bases; J trimming: 6 bases; junction bases outside the gene matches: 26. The CDR3 nucleotides read TGTGCCTGGAGTGTATTTACTACCTTCCACAATCCTCGGACAGGGGTCAATGGCTACACCTTC. This codes for CAWSVFTTFHNPRTGVNGYTF.

The chain employs TRBV4-1 and TRBJ1-5, with D unresolved. The CDR3 extends over 15 amino acids. Germline CDR1 reads MGHRA; CDR2 reads YSYEKL. Trimming pared 0 bases from V and 3 bases from J, leaving 9 bases between. In nucleotides, the CDR3 is TGCGCCAGCAGCCAAGAAGCACGGCTCAATCAGCCCCAGCATTTT. Protein: CASSQEARLNQPQHF.

The J gene is TRBJ2-7, the V gene TRBV5-1, with 7 bases that match TRBD1. CDR3 length: 14 residues. Per the germline V gene, CDR1 is SGHRS and CDR2 is YFSETQ. Germline trimming cut 5 bases from V and 3 bases from J; bases unmatched to any gene: 8. CDR3 coding DNA: TGCGCCAGCAGTTATGGACAGGATCGCTACGAGCAGTACTTC. Translation gives CASSYGQDRYEQYF.

The V and J genes are TRBV7-2 and TRBJ2-7; TRBD2 might be the D (7 bases). The germline gives CDR1 SGHTA, CDR2 FQGNSA. Trimming pared 1 base from V and 1 base from J, leaving 17 bases between. This CDR3 region has 17 residues. Written as DNA, the CDR3 is TGTGCCAGCAGCTTAGATCGTCCGGGGGGCGTTTCCTACGAGCAGTACTTC. It encodes CASSLDRPGGVSYEQYF.

The sample holds a few counts of this clone. The J gene is TRBJ2-7, the V gene TRBV19; maybe TRBD1 (6 bases). The germline V gene has CDR1 LNHDA and CDR2 SQIVND (reference sequence). Trimming pared 3 bases from V and 2 bases from J, leaving 11 bases between. This CDR3 is built from 14 residues. The DNA for the CDR3 is TGTGCCAGTAGTATCGGGGACACCACCTACGAGCAGTACTTC. Protein: CASSIGDTTYEQYF.

The chain joins TRBV6-5 to TRBJ1-6; TRBD1 aligns across 9 bases. After removal of 5 bases from V and 9 bases from J, the junction contained 8 bases not matched to a gene. The CDR3 extends over 15 amino acids. Germline values: CDR1 MNHEY, CDR2 SVGAGI. The CDR3 DNA is TGTGCCAGCAGTAACCCCGGGACAGGGAGTTCACCCCTCCACTTT. Protein: CASSNPGTGSSPLHF.

V usage is TRBV7-9 and J usage is TRBJ2-2, with D unresolved. CDR3 length: 13 residues. Trimming stripped 5 bases from V and 2 bases from J, with 6 bases between. Germline CDR1 SEHNR, CDR2 FQNEAQ (reference sequence). CDR3 protein: CASSPRNTGELFF. The CDR3 DNA is TGTGCCAGCAGCCCGCGAAACACCGGGGAGCTGTTTTTT.

This clone has just one count. V gene TRBV30 combines with J gene TRBJ2-2; unclear D gene. The CDR3 runs 13 residues. Germline-derived CDR1 and CDR2 are GTSNPN and SVGIG (reference sequence). Deletions cut 6 bases from V and 4 bases from J, with 12 bases between. CDR3 in amino acids: CACLDGVTGELFF. CDR3 DNA: TGTGCCTGTCTCGATGGGGTCACCGGGGAGCTGTTTTTT.

This chain links TRBV28 with TRBJ2-3, with 7 bases lining up with TRBD1. Germline V gives CDR1 MDHEN, CDR2 SYDVKM. The V gene end was trimmed by 2 bases and the J gene end by 2 bases; junction bases not matched to a gene: 19. The length of the CDR3 is 20 residues. DNA of the CDR3: TGTGCCAGCAGTTTACGATCGACAGGGTTTGTGTCACTTGCCACAGATACGCAGTATTTT. Translating gives CASSLRSTGFVSLATDTQYF.

The chain recombines TRBV6-6 with TRBJ1-2; D not certain. The CDR3 is made up of 13 amino acids. Between the trimmed V and J ends, which lost 4 bases and 8 bases, there was a span of 14 bases. From germline, CDR1 is MNHNY and CDR2 SVGAGI (reference sequence). CDR3 coding DNA: TGTGCCAGCAGTTCCCCGGACGCTAGGGGCTACACCTTC. Translated, it gives CASSSPDARGYTF.

The chain recombines TRBV19 with TRBJ2-7; possible D gene TRBD2, 5 bases. V shed 5 bases and J shed 6 bases, with 14 bases lying between them. The germline CDR1 and CDR2 sequences are LNHDA and SQIVND (reference sequence). There are 13 residues in the CDR3. The CDR3 loop is CASSEAAGGEQYF. CDR3 coding DNA: TGTGCCAGTAGTGAGGCGGCGGGCGGCGAGCAGTACTTC.

The V call is TRBV7-9, the J call TRBJ2-5; D call uncertain. The CDR3 has 14 residues. Trimming shortened V by 5 bases and J by 4 bases, and 14 bases separated the two germline ends. Germline V gives CDR1 SEHNR, CDR2 FQNEAQ (reference sequence). The CDR3, as DNA: TGTGCCAGCAGCATGATAGACCAGACAGAGACCCAGTACTTC. It yields the protein CASSMIDQTETQYF.

The chain combines TRBV2 with TRBJ2-7; D is possibly TRBD1 or TRBD2 (5 bases each). Germline CDR1 SNHLY, CDR2 FYNNEI. This CDR3 is 15 amino acids long. V was cut by 6 bases and J by 5 bases, with 20 bases left in between. The DNA of the CDR3 is TGTGCCAGCAGCAACCGGGACCTCCAAGTGAACGAGCAGTACTTC. Amino acid sequence: CASSNRDLQVNEQYF.

The J gene is TRBJ2-3, the V gene TRBV14; 8 bases map to TRBD2. CDR3 length equals 18 residues. J lost 0 bases, V lost 0 bases, and 8 bases had no gene match. Per the germline V gene, CDR1 is SGHDN and CDR2 is FVKESK. As DNA, the CDR3 is TGTGCCAGCAGCCAAGATTACCTAGCGGGCCCTAGCACAGATACGCAGTATTTT. Amino acid sequence: CASSQDYLAGPSTDTQYF.

The chain joins TRBV9 to TRBJ2-7, with 8 bases that match TRBD2. V was clipped by 3 bases and J by 4 bases; unmatched bases: 9. The CDR3 is 15 amino acids. The germline CDR1 and CDR2 sequences are SGDLS and YYNGEE. CDR3: CASSGARGGFYEQYF. CDR3 DNA: TGTGCCAGCAGCGGCGCACGGGGGGGCTTTTACGAGCAGTACTTC.

The rearrangement links TRBV4-1 to TRBJ1-6; D perhaps matches TRBD1 (6 bases). Germline V CDR1 and CDR2: MGHRA, YSYEKL. The CDR3 sequence is 15 residues long. Trimming left V 2 bases short and J 9 bases short, with 14 bases between. For the CDR3, the DNA is TGCGCCAGCAGCCAACAGTCCGACAGGAGTTCACCCCTCCACTTT. This sequence encodes CASSQQSDRSSPLHF.

The chain is built from TRBV21-1 and TRBJ2-4; TRBD1, the D gene given by the table, was not confirmed from the DNA. TRBV21-1 is noted as a pseudogene. The CDR3 loop spans 13 amino acids. This chain's CDR3 is CASSKVAQPIQYF. The DNA of the CDR3 is TGTGCCAGCAGCAAAGTGGCACAACCCATTCAGTACTTC.

A single count supports this clone. The chain uses TRBV9 and TRBJ2-7, with TRBD2 identical over 9 bases. CDR3 length equals 13 residues. The ends lost 4 bases at V and 2 bases at J; junction bases unmatched: 1. Germline CDR1 reads SGDLS; CDR2 reads YYNGEE. CDR3 in amino acids: CASSIAGAYEQYF. The CDR3 coding sequence is TGTGCCAGCAGCATAGCGGGGGCCTACGAGCAGTACTTC.